This T cell receptor beta chain was found in a study of T cells in Graves' hyperthyroidism and ophthalmopathy (dated by TCRdb to the late 2010s). Some background on the complete study: Peripheral blood was collected at initial diagnosis, before any treatment. A discovery cohort of about 95 patients, approximately 45 with Graves' ophthalmopathy and approximately 57 with stable Graves' hyperthyroidism, was used to find distinguishing TCR V-J signatures. Prospective prediction of ophthalmopathy was tested in an independent validation cohort of 18 to 20 hyperthyroidism patients and 17 patients who later progressed to ophthalmopathy. The 100 or so discovery patients were randomly divided into training and test sets at a 7:3 ratio. In addition, the study compared T-cell repertoires in thyroid tissue and in blood from a handful of Graves' hyperthyroidism patients. After blood sampling, hyperthyroidism patients were treated with methimazole at a starting dose of 30 mg daily, and ophthalmopathy patients were treated with high-dose intravenous methylprednisolone. The paper describes TCR Vbeta CDR3 sequencing of about 140 peripheral blood samples, made up of 43 ophthalmopathy patients, some 80 hyperthyroidism patients and 17 progressor patients.

The TCR beta CDR3 regions were amplified from the RNA transcripts. A first-round RT-PCR of the TCR CDR3 used the HTBI primer set with the Qiagen OneStep RT-PCR kit. Libraries were constructed in a second round of multiplex PCR, after which size selection and purification were performed. Sequencing of the libraries was done on an Illumina HiSeq2000 using paired-end 100 bp reads. In the authors' own workflow: SOAPnuke was used to process the raw data, removing reads that contained adapters or uncalled bases, had a mean Phred below 15, or lacked an exact match to the constant primer or identifier. COPE v1.2.5 was used to merge high-quality paired reads, and clonotypes were defined as unique nucleotide sequences. Clonotypes were aligned to IMGT TRBV, TRBD and TRBJ reference segments using MiTCR v1.1. Only V-J combinations with frequency above 0.0001, covering about 99% of repertoires, were analysed. The TCS score was defined as F50 (clonal expansion) divided by E x V (chaos), with BLOSUM62-based TCRdist calculated between CDR3 peptides within each V-J. Welch's t-statistics and random forest reduced around 520 V-J features to 10 to 15, which were used in a naive Bayes classifier (R e1071). Thyroid-blood repertoire similarity was quantified with the Morisita-Horn index. TCRdb reworked the public reads: Q25 trimming with fastp, MiXCR clone assembly, productive beta chains retained. When rows share a CDR3 protein, they turn into one entry using the most common DNA and genes. TCRdb assigned the V and J calls; the authors' analysis was not used. The table for this sample lists over 700,000 distinct CDR3 sequences; roughly a third of them were counted only once. The ten largest clones add up to 30% to 40% of the sample.

The CDR3 goes from the cysteine to the phenylalanine over 15 residues. Of all the DNA, just the CDR3 is kept, 45 bases in frame from base 1. The V end gives up 0 bases and the J end 7 bases, leaving 5 bases in the junction not matched to a gene. Stable Graves' hyperthyroidism was defined as the absence of progression to ophthalmopathy over 18 months of follow-up. Hyperthyroidism patients were newly diagnosed, with disease duration under 2 months, and aged 18 to 65 years. Patients with uncontrolled infections, other autoimmune diseases, pregnancy or lactation were excluded. Clinical symptoms, serum thyroxine and TRAb, thyroid ultrasound, and orbital computed tomography formed the basis for the diagnoses. Ficoll-Paque density gradient centrifugation was used to isolate PBMCs from 8 to 10 ml of fresh peripheral blood. Total RNA was extracted with Trizol reagent, and quality was checked on an Agilent 2100 Bioanalyzer.

What the authors observed across the whole study: A 13 V-J signature model separated ophthalmopathy from stable hyperthyroidism, with about 90% sensitivity and about 81% specificity in cross-validation and 80%/75% in testing. In validation, the model predicted progression to ophthalmopathy a median of 6.5 months before onset, with roughly 70% sensitivity and more than 72% specificity. Sample size was not statistically predetermined, and blinding of investigators to group allocation was not performed. Blood samples also contained most of the expanded thyroid clonotypes (frequency above 0.001), which suggests that blood repertoires may reflect thyroid immune responses.

This clonotype was counted many times. Its antigen remains unidentified. No quality values exist for individual bases; no much larger clone is one base distant. Sequenced sample: blood. This TCR was sampled from a woman between 35 and 50 years old with Graves' hyperthyroidism. Recombination connected TRBV12-3 or TRBV12-4 to TRBJ1-5; TRBD1 fits 8 bases in the junction. The CDR3 protein: CASSLASGGRQPQHF. The nucleotides read TGTGCCAGCAGTTTAGCGTCAGGGGGCAGGCAGCCCCAGCATTTT.